The sample holds a few counts of the clone carrying this TCR beta chain. Its antigen is undetermined. The iRepertoire nested amplicon-rescue multiplex PCR amplified TCR alpha and beta CDR3s from RNA. For one-step reverse transcription and amplification, roughly 95-450 ng of tissue mRNA or PBMC total RNA was used. MiXCR was run by TCRdb on the multiplex PCR reads, yielding one entry per CDR3 protein. The table shows under 200,000 distinct CDR3 sequences, with 43% occurring only once. The sample is drawn from a study of glioma-infiltrating T cells. Study-wide results and limits: Gliomas, especially low-grade, showed above-expected tissue-blood divergence; non-neoplastic patients showed below. Only very few CDR3 sequences appeared in both tissue and blood.

Germline V lookup: CDR1 SNHLY, CDR2 FYNNEI. The CDR3 is 15 residues long. After removal of 2 bases from V and 7 bases from J, the junction contained 9 bases not matched to a gene. Sequencing input: glioma tissue, nonneoplastic brain tissue, or PBMCs (not recorded which). V usage is TRBV2 and J usage is TRBJ2-7; TRBD2 matches at 9 bases. This sequence originates from a human donor with low-grade glioma or glioblastoma, undergoing nonglioma brain surgery, or in good health (not recorded which). The CDR3 spells CASSEIAGVSKEQYF. The CDR3 coding sequence is TGTGCCAGCAGTGAAATAGCGGGAGTATCAAAGGAGCAGTACTTC.